The clone carrying this TCR beta chain appeared a single time. What it recognizes is unknown. V was pared by 5 bases and J by 9 bases, with 17 bases between. CDR3 length equals 14 residues. CDR1 is SGHVS, CDR2 FQNEAQ, per germline. This record belongs to a study of post-analysis software for immune sequencing data. Study-wide results and limits: TRBV segments more frequent in patients than in controls numbered roughly 5 and included TRBV5-6, TRBV5-1 and TRBV20-1.

Unique molecular identifiers were present in the TCR beta cDNA libraries. TCRdb reprocessed the PCR reads via MiXCR and lists one record per CDR3 protein. The sample lists fewer than 900,000 distinct CDR3 sequences, 46% occurring once. This TCR came from a girl under 18 with multiple sclerosis. The specimen was blood. The chain links TRBV7-8 to TRBJ2-1; D call uncertain. For the CDR3, the DNA is TGTGCCAGCAGCCCCTTGGACCTAATAGGTGAGCAGTTCTTC. Amino acids: CASSPLDLIGEQFF.